This entry is about one TCR beta chain. The CDR3 contains 14 residues. The germline V and J ends were trimmed by 7 bases and 0 bases, with 10 bases remaining between them. Germline V gene sequence: CDR1 MNHNS, CDR2 SASEGT. The sample belongs to a study of T cell changes during pregnancy in multiple sclerosis. Some clones are missing from TCRdb's copy, which holds only in-frame ones; the method was immunoSEQ multiplex PCR. The sample contains about 68,000 clones, just under 95% of which appear only once. Sequencing used peripheral blood, obtained after pregnancy. The chain carries TRBV6-1 and TRBJ1-5; the D gene is possibly TRBD1 (5 bases). This clonotype was obtained from a female donor in good health, enrolled as a control in a pregnancy study. The CDR3 DNA is TGTGCCAGCACCAAGGACAATAGCAATCAGCCCCAGCATTTT. It specifies CASTKDNSNQPQHF.